The 5 T cell receptor beta chains below all came from one sample that was sequenced in a study of T cells in Graves' hyperthyroidism and ophthalmopathy. Researchers amplified the TCR beta CDR3 regions from RNA transcripts. The HTBI primer set served for first-round RT-PCR of the TCR CDR3. TCRdb re-called the multiplex PCR reads with MiXCR, one entry per CDR3 protein. The sample records hundreds of thousands of distinct CDR3 sequences, less than 25% being singletons. Material: blood. The source of these receptors is a man aged 25 to 45 with Graves' ophthalmopathy.

V gene TRBV29-1 combines with J gene TRBJ2-5, with unresolved D. V shed 6 bases and J shed 4 bases, with 12 bases lying between them. Germline CDR1 reads SQVTM; CDR2 reads ANQGSEA. The CDR3 has 12 residues. Written as DNA, the CDR3 is TGCAGCGTGTACCAAGGTGGAGAGACCCAGTACTTC. This translates into CSVYQGGETQYF.

This clonotype has at least ten counts. The chain has TRBV5-1 and TRBJ1-1, with a tentative D call TRBD1 (5 bases). Per the germline V gene, CDR1 is SGHRS and CDR2 is YFSETQ. This CDR3 is built from 14 residues. The germline V and J ends were trimmed by 0 bases and 5 bases, with 11 bases remaining between them. The CDR3 sequence: CASSLGGTETEAFF. CDR3 nucleotide sequence: TGCGCCAGCAGCTTGGGGGGGACGGAAACTGAAGCTTTCTTT.

This clonotype was recorded a few times. The rearrangement uses TRBV20-1 and TRBJ2-7, with 8 bases fitting TRBD1. The germline CDR1 and CDR2 sequences are DFQATT and SNEGSKA (reference sequence). Trimming cost V 5 bases and J 2 bases; bases outside gene matches: 11. The CDR3 consists of 15 residues. CDR3 region: CSAPTDRGLPYEQYF. The CDR3 DNA sequence: TGCAGTGCTCCAACCGACAGGGGCTTACCCTACGAGCAGTACTTC.

The chain is built from TRBV10-3 and TRBJ2-5; 8 bases align to TRBD2. Germline lookup yields CDR1 ENHRY and CDR2 SYGVKD. The ends lost 3 bases at V and 5 bases at J; junction bases unmatched: 8. The CDR3 has 15 residues. The CDR3 DNA follows: TGTGCCATCAGTGACGGGGGGGGAGGCGGGGAGACCCAGTACTTC. This codes for CAISDGGGGGETQYF.

The V gene is TRBV6-1, the J gene TRBJ1-1; D remains ambiguous. Germline loops: CDR1 MNHNS, CDR2 SASEGT. The V end was cut by 0 bases, the J end by 3 bases, with 8 bases between. This CDR3 contains 14 residues. The chain's CDR3 is CASSEAGGHTEAFF. DNA for the CDR3: TGTGCCAGCAGTGAAGCGGGCGGACACACTGAAGCTTTCTTT.